This T cell receptor beta chain was sequenced in a study of identical twins. Study-level findings and limits: The study found that models underestimated out-of-frame TCR alpha sharing in monozygotic twins.

This CDR3 spans 16 amino acids. V lost 4 bases and J lost 5, with 17 bases in between. From germline, CDR1 is SEHNR and CDR2 FQNEAQ (reference sequence). Notes on this clonotype: Its antigen is still unknown.

TCRdb re-derived calls from the 5' RACE reads in MiXCR, one entry per CDR3 protein. In the table there are fewer than 500,000 distinct CDR3 sequences, roughly an eighth of which are singletons. The sample was also reused in another study, on yellow fever vaccine responses in identical twins. That source reports: Reported findings indicate that twins' vaccine T cell responses seemed partially convergent, partially personalized.

The clonotype comes from a woman in her late teens or twenties in good health. The chain carries TRBV7-9 and TRBJ2-2, with D possibly matching TRBD1 (6 bases). The material sequenced was CD4+ T cells sorted from blood. CDR3 sequence reads: CASSYPGPGVTGELFF. As DNA, the CDR3 is TGTGCCAGCAGCTACCCGGGACCAGGGGTTACCGGGGAGCTGTTTTTT.